The 26 T cell receptor beta chains given below trace back to one sample, sequenced in a study of blood T cell repertoires in COVID-19. Assay used: immunoSEQ multiplex PCR; TCRdb lists only in-frame clones, some missing. Counted here are roughly 150,000 clones, approximately 90% occurring once; the ten biggest clones make up roughly 11%. The sequenced sample consisted of peripheral blood. The receptors come from a woman aged 80 or over with acute or convalescent COVID-19.

The chain is built from TRBV14 and TRBJ1-2, with 7 bases matching TRBD1. Unmatched junction bases numbered 6, after V lost 4 bases and J lost 7 bases. The length of the CDR3 is 13 residues. Germline CDR1 reads SGHDN; CDR2 reads FVKESK. The CDR3 DNA reads as TGTGCCAGCAGCCTCCCGGGACAGCGTGGCTACACCTTC. Translating it yields CASSLPGQRGYTF.

This chain links TRBV24-1 with TRBJ1-5; D unclear. Per the germline V gene, CDR1 is KGHDR and CDR2 is SFDVKD. V was pared by 3 bases and J by 7 bases, with 9 bases between. The length of the CDR3 is 13 residues. The CDR3 nucleotides read TGTGCCACCAGTGATCAAGGCGGGCAGCCCCAGCATTTT. This sequence encodes CATSDQGGQPQHF.

The rearrangement links TRBV7-2 to TRBJ2-1; D may be TRBD2 (5 bases). The V end was cut by 5 bases, the J end by 2 bases, with 13 bases between. Looked up from germline, CDR1 is SGHTA and CDR2 is FQGNSA. This CDR3 has 15 amino acids. This CDR3 reads CASSLSALTYNEQFF. CDR3 sequence (DNA): TGTGCCAGCAGCCTTAGCGCGCTGACCTACAATGAGCAGTTCTTC.

The rearrangement uses TRBV2 and TRBJ1-1; tentative D call: TRBD1 (6 bases). CDR1 and CDR2 from the germline V gene are SNHLY and FYNNEI. Trimming removed 8 bases from V and 5 bases from J, with 15 bases in between. This CDR3 spans 13 amino acids. CDR3 in amino acids: CASGANQGTEAFF. For the CDR3, the DNA is TGTGCCAGCGGTGCGAACCAGGGGACTGAAGCTTTCTTT.

The sample holds a few counts of this clone. The V gene is TRBV20-1, the J gene TRBJ2-1; possible D gene TRBD1, 5 bases. Germline-derived CDR1 and CDR2 are DFQATT and SNEGSKA (reference sequence). Trimming took off 5 bases at V and 9 bases at J, with 11 bases between the two ends. The CDR3 has 11 residues. CDR3 loop: CSAYRTSEQFF. The CDR3, as DNA: TGCAGTGCTTACCGGACAAGTGAGCAGTTCTTC.

The chain employs TRBV14 and TRBJ2-1; possibly TRBD2 for D (5 bases). The length of the CDR3 is 18 residues. Germline V gives CDR1 SGHDN, CDR2 FVKESK. V lost 4 bases to trimming and J lost 0 bases, with 19 bases between them. The CDR3: CASSLTSIKRPSYNEQFF. DNA for the CDR3: TGTGCCAGCAGCCTCACCTCGATTAAGCGGCCCTCCTACAATGAGCAGTTCTTC.

This chain uses TRBV29-1 with TRBJ2-7, with 14 bases aligning to TRBD2. V lost 5 bases to trimming and J lost 4 bases; unmatched junction nucleotides: 7. Germline-derived CDR1 and CDR2 are SQVTM and ANQGSEA. The CDR3 has 15 amino acids. The chain's CDR3 is CSVRLAGGPGYEQYF. Written as DNA, the CDR3 is TGCAGCGTTCGACTAGCGGGGGGGCCGGGGTACGAGCAGTACTTC.

This clone came up once. The CDR3 here is CASRRPGVRSYGYTF. The CDR3 nucleotides are TGTGCCAGTAGGCGCCCGGGGGTTCGATCCTATGGCTACACCTTC. The chain combines TRBV19 with TRBJ1-2, with a possible D match to TRBD1 (5 bases). The germline CDR1 and CDR2 sequences are LNHDA and SQIVND (reference sequence). Trimming pared 6 bases from V and 4 bases from J, leaving 18 bases between. The CDR3 is 15 residues long.

This chain uses TRBV18 with TRBJ1-3, with a weak D call TRBD1 (6 bases). The CDR3 is made up of 16 amino acids. CDR1 and CDR2 from the germline V gene are KGHSH and LQKENI. Trimming stripped 3 bases from V and 4 bases from J, with 16 bases between. The CDR3 is CASSPGADRSGNTIYF. In DNA, the CDR3 is TGTGCCAGCTCACCGGGGGCAGACCGCTCGGGAAACACCATATATTTT.

The genes are TRBV5-4 and TRBJ1-2; D uncertain. The CDR3 spans 14 residues. Germline CDR1 and CDR2: SGHNT and YYREEE (reference sequence). Trimming removed 1 base from V and 4 bases from J, with 11 bases in between. The CDR3 nucleotides read TGTGCCAGCAGCTTGTTAACGGGGTCCTATGGCTACACCTTC. Translating it yields CASSLLTGSYGYTF.

The chain couples TRBV4-3 to TRBJ1-2, with D possibly being TRBD1 (6 bases). Trimming shortened V by 0 bases and J by 8 bases, and 16 bases separated the two germline ends. This CDR3 is built from 15 residues. Germline V gene sequence: CDR1 LGHNA, CDR2 YSLEER. The CDR3 sequence is CASSQDLNRDNGYTF. The CDR3 DNA reads TGCGCCAGCAGCCAAGATCTTAACCGGGACAACGGCTACACCTTC.

This chain links TRBV5-6 with TRBJ1-4; 8 nucleotides line up with TRBD1. The CDR3 is 18 residues long. J lost 7 bases, V lost 1 base, and 15 bases had no gene match. Germline lookup yields CDR1 SGHDT and CDR2 YYEEEE. CDR3: CASSLNKRSGRGLEKLFF. DNA of the CDR3: TGTGCCAGCAGCTTGAACAAGAGATCGGGCAGGGGGCTTGAAAAACTGTTTTTT.

The genes are TRBV18 and TRBJ1-1; weak D call: TRBD1 (6 bases). The V and J ends lost 3 bases and 1 base respectively, with 15 bases between them. The CDR3 has 16 residues. Looked up from germline, CDR1 is KGHSH and CDR2 is LQKENI. The CDR3 loop reads CASSPGTTLGNTEAFF. The CDR3 DNA reads as TGTGCCAGCTCACCCGGGACAACTCTCGGGAACACTGAAGCTTTCTTT.

V usage is TRBV5-4 and J usage is TRBJ1-4, with D perhaps TRBD1 (6 bases). Germline V gene data show CDR1 as SGHNT and CDR2 as YYREEE (reference sequence). The ends were cut back, 4 bases at V and 1 base at J, with 8 bases in the middle. There are 14 residues in the CDR3. The CDR3 sequence is CASSARGTNEKLFF. CDR3 DNA: TGTGCCAGCAGCGCCAGGGGAACTAATGAAAAACTGTTTTTT.

This chain uses TRBV6-6 with TRBJ1-4; D is uncertain. Trimming took 2 bases from V and 3 from J, leaving 13 bases between them. Looked up from germline, CDR1 is MNHNY and CDR2 is SVGAGI (reference sequence). The CDR3 is 16 residues long. DNA for the CDR3: TGTGCCAGCAGTTACAGCCCCCACAGCCCTAATGAAAAACTGTTTTTT. Its protein is CASSYSPHSPNEKLFF.

The chain combines TRBV7-2 with TRBJ2-2; 11 bases are shared with TRBD2. The CDR3 consists of 19 residues. Germline CDR1 reads SGHTA; CDR2 reads FQGNSA. J lost 2 bases, V lost 1 base, and 9 bases had no gene match. CDR3 residues: CASSLERLAGGLNTGELFF. The CDR3, as DNA: TGTGCCAGCAGCTTAGAGCGGCTAGCGGGGGGCCTAAACACCGGGGAGCTGTTTTTT.

The CDR3 is CSASVGGGPIYNEQFF. DNA of the CDR3: TGCAGTGCTAGTGTCGGCGGGGGGCCCATCTACAATGAGCAGTTCTTC. The chain recombines TRBV20-1 with TRBJ2-1; the match to TRBD2 covers 8 bases. From germline, CDR1 is DFQATT and CDR2 SNEGSKA (reference sequence). This CDR3 region has 16 residues. V trimming: 3 bases; J trimming: 3 bases; junction bases outside the gene matches: 10.

Comment on this clone: Other DNA sequences in this sample translate to the same CDR3. The chain is built from TRBV19 and TRBJ1-6, with D possibly matching TRBD1 (5 bases). This CDR3 comprises 14 residues. Germline assignment: CDR1 LNHDA and CDR2 SQIVND (reference sequence). The V end was cut by 5 bases, the J end by 8 bases, with 13 bases between. For the CDR3, the DNA is TGTGCCAGTAGTTCTCGGGCCAGGGATTCACCCCTCCACTTT. It encodes CASSSRARDSPLHF. The full variable domain, in which reference TRBV19 and TRBJ1-6 provide the parts outside the CDR3, is DGGITQSPKYLFRKEGQNVTLSCEQNLNHDAMYWYRQDPGQGLRLIYYSQIVNDFQKGDIAEGYSVSREKKESFPLTVTSAQKNPTAFYLCASSSRARDSPLHFGNGTRLTVT.

This sequence joins TRBV19 and TRBJ2-7, with TRBD1 matching 10 bases. Trimming removed 3 bases from V and 3 bases from J; junction bases left unmatched: 2. The CDR3 is 14 residues long. Germline CDR1 is LNHDA and CDR2 is SQIVND (reference sequence). As DNA, the CDR3 is TGTGCCAGTAGTATGACAGGGGGCCGCTACGAGCAGTACTTC. Translated, it gives CASSMTGGRYEQYF.

The DNA for the CDR3 is TGCGCCAGCAGCCAAGCACAAACAGATAACTATGGCTACACCTTC. Translated: CASSQAQTDNYGYTF. This rearrangement joins TRBV4-1 to TRBJ1-2, with D uncertain. Between the trimmed V and J ends, which lost 1 base and 1 base, there was a span of 10 bases. CDR1 and CDR2 (germline): MGHRA, YSYEKL. The CDR3 is 15 residues long.

This chain joins TRBV6-5 and TRBJ2-1; D is perhaps TRBD1 (6 bases). Germline V gives CDR1 MNHEY, CDR2 SVGAGI. V was trimmed by 6 bases and J by 6 bases, leaving 12 bases between them. This CDR3 comprises 13 residues. The CDR3 loop reads CASSPWGPNEQFF. DNA of the CDR3: TGTGCCAGCAGCCCCTGGGGGCCCAATGAGCAGTTCTTC.

J is TRBJ1-2 and V is TRBV27; D gene uncertain. Germline V lookup: CDR1 MNHEY, CDR2 SMNVEV (reference sequence). The CDR3 consists of 15 residues. V was clipped by 5 bases and J by 8 bases, with 21 bases between them. The CDR3 protein is CASSRERTTTMGYTF. In DNA form, the CDR3 reads TGTGCCAGCAGTAGGGAGAGGACTACAACTATGGGCTACACCTTC.

This clone has just one count. The rearrangement links TRBV5-1 to TRBJ1-1; D unresolved. The CDR3 has 13 amino acids. Trimming removed 0 bases from V and 5 bases from J, with 8 bases in between. The germline V gene encodes CDR1 SGHRS and CDR2 YFSETQ. The CDR3 protein is CASSLDEATEAFF. CDR3 coding DNA: TGCGCCAGCAGCTTGGACGAGGCAACTGAAGCTTTCTTT.

V usage is TRBV5-5 and J usage is TRBJ2-7, with a possible D match to TRBD1 (6 bases). The germline V and J ends were trimmed by 4 bases and 2 bases, with 16 bases remaining between them. Germline CDR1 is SGHKS and CDR2 is YYEKEE (reference sequence). The CDR3 consists of 15 residues. The CDR3 DNA is TGTGCCAGCAGCCTGGGGGCGGGTATCACCTACGAGCAGTACTTC. Translation gives CASSLGAGITYEQYF.

This chain links TRBV14 with TRBJ2-5; 7 bases match TRBD2. This CDR3 has 17 amino acids. Germline CDR1 reads SGHDN; CDR2 reads FVKESK. Trimming at V came to 0 bases and at J to 1 base, leaving 8 bases not matched to a gene. The CDR3 sequence is CASSQDRRGGSQETQYF. The CDR3 bases are TGTGCCAGCAGCCAAGATAGGAGGGGAGGGTCCCAAGAGACCCAGTACTTC.

The CDR3 coding sequence is TGTGCCAGCAGCTCTGAGAGTAACACCGGGGAGCTGTTTTTT. Protein: CASSSESNTGELFF. The J gene is TRBJ2-2, the V gene TRBV7-3, with D unclear. V gave up 4 bases and J gave up 2 bases, with 8 bases separating them. The CDR3 spans 14 residues. Germline CDR1 reads SGHTA; CDR2 reads FQGTGA.